These 6 T cell receptor beta chains were all obtained from the same sample, sequenced in a study of beta chain features in type 1 diabetes. Sequencing targeted expressed TCRB transcripts, as all isolated RNA had been reverse transcribed. Measured with immunoSEQ multiplex PCR; TCRdb has only the in-frame clones, and not every one. The top ten clones hold approximately 0.024% of a sample with roughly 240,000 clones, about 14% of them seen once. Material for sequencing was naive CD4+ T cells from blood. All receptors derive from a woman aged 40 to 49 in good health.

This clone occurred a few times. The V and J genes are TRBV7-9 and TRBJ1-2; D unclear. V lost 6 bases, J lost 8 bases, and 13 bases lay in between. Germline V gives CDR1 SEHNR, CDR2 FQNEAQ (reference sequence). The CDR3 is 12 residues long. CDR3 loop: CASSYGDSGYTF. The CDR3 DNA is TGTGCCAGCAGTTACGGGGATTCCGGCTACACCTTC.

This chain connects TRBV11-2 to TRBJ2-5; 10 bases are a match to TRBD2. Germline trimming cut 5 bases from V and 4 bases from J; bases unmatched to any gene: 10. Looked up from germline, CDR1 is SGHAT and CDR2 is FQNNGV. The CDR3 is made up of 16 amino acids. The CDR3 loop reads CASSRLAGEFLETQYF. The CDR3 bases are TGTGCCAGCAGCCGGCTAGCGGGGGAGTTCTTAGAGACCCAGTACTTC.

The rearrangement uses TRBV4-3 and TRBJ2-5; 7 bases agree with TRBD1. The CDR3 length is 17 residues. Germline V CDR1 and CDR2: LGHNA, YSLEER. V trimming: 0 bases; J trimming: 5 bases; junction bases outside the gene matches: 12. The CDR3 coding sequence is TGCGCCAGCAGCCAAGACATGGGAACAGGGGTTGGCGAGACCCAGTACTTC. It specifies CASSQDMGTGVGETQYF.

This chain links TRBV6-6 with TRBJ1-5, with 7 positions matching TRBD1. The germline V gene encodes CDR1 MNHNY and CDR2 SVGAGI (reference sequence). The CDR3 is 14 amino acids. V lost 5 bases to trimming and J lost 4 bases; unmatched junction nucleotides: 5. The CDR3 loop reads CASSPDRRNQPQHF. The DNA of the CDR3 is TGTGCCAGCAGTCCGGACAGGCGAAATCAGCCCCAGCATTTT.

The chain carries TRBV2 and TRBJ2-5; perhaps TRBD1 as D (6 bases). Germline lookup yields CDR1 SNHLY and CDR2 FYNNEI. The length of the CDR3 is 12 residues. Trimming pared 4 bases from V and 7 bases from J, leaving 10 bases between. The CDR3 reads CASSGGGGTQYF. In DNA, the CDR3 is TGTGCCAGCAGTGGAGGGGGTGGGACCCAGTACTTC.

This clone has more than one count but fewer than ten. V gene TRBV7-9 combines with J gene TRBJ1-5, with a tentative D call TRBD1 (5 bases). V lost 5 bases to trimming and J lost 0 bases, with 23 bases between them. The CDR3 length is 19 residues. Germline V CDR1 and CDR2: SEHNR, FQNEAQ (reference sequence). Here the CDR3 reads CASSHPKTSGQTSNQPQHF. The CDR3 coding sequence is TGTGCCAGCAGCCACCCGAAAACATCAGGGCAAACTAGCAATCAGCCCCAGCATTTT.